Described below is a single T cell receptor (beta chain) sequence and its context. The antigen remains unidentified. The conserved closing phenylalanine or tryptophan is absent in this CDR3, likely reflecting a read error. This sample was included in a study of tumor and adjacent non-tumor tissue in lung cancer. A modified ARM-PCR protocol with three rounds of nested PCR amplified TCRbeta. TCRdb re-analysed the multiplex PCR reads in MiXCR, keeping a single row per CDR3 protein. The sample yields about 66,000 distinct CDR3 sequences, around three quarters seen once. RNA was extracted from bulk tissue without any cell sorting. Broader study findings: TCR diversity was significantly greater in tumor than normal lung tissue. Top 100 clones took a larger repertoire share in normal lung.

Germline V CDR1 and CDR2: DFQATT, SNEGSKA (reference sequence). This CDR3 contains 14 residues. The source is a man aged 55 to 69 with non-small cell lung cancer. The J gene is TRBJ2-3, the V gene TRBV20-1, with 8 bases aligning to TRBD2. Sequenced: lung tumor tissue. CDR3 nucleotides: TGCAATGCTCGTGTAGCGGGGAGCACAGATACGCAGTATTTA. This codes for CNARVAGSTDTQYL.